The T cell receptor (beta chain) described here comes from a study of CD8+ T cells in alopecia areata. About the research overall: Treated patients were given 5 to 10 mg oral tofacitinib twice daily. Patients in the study were on tofacitinib for 6 to 18 months, then off it for 6 months.

Extracted RNA was reverse transcribed into cDNA, the sequencing template. Using immunoSEQ multiplex PCR, the repertoire was profiled, and TCRdb retains in-frame clones only, with some absent. Counted here are 130,000 or so clones, around 60% occurring once; the ten biggest clones make up around 5.7%. This CDR3 comprises 12 residues. Deletions cut 4 bases from V and 9 bases from J, with 13 bases between. Germline V gene lookup returns CDR1 LNHNV and CDR2 YYDKDF (reference sequence). Treatment meaning: oral pan-JAK inhibitor, 5-10 mg twice daily. The chain combines TRBV15 with TRBJ2-7; D gene uncertain. This clonotype was sampled from a human donor with alopecia areata. Sequencing was performed on CD4+ T cells sorted from blood, taken at week 4, from a patient treated with tofacitinib. CDR3: CATSMVPPRQYF. The DNA for the CDR3 is TGTGCCACCAGCATGGTACCCCCTCGGCAGTACTTC.